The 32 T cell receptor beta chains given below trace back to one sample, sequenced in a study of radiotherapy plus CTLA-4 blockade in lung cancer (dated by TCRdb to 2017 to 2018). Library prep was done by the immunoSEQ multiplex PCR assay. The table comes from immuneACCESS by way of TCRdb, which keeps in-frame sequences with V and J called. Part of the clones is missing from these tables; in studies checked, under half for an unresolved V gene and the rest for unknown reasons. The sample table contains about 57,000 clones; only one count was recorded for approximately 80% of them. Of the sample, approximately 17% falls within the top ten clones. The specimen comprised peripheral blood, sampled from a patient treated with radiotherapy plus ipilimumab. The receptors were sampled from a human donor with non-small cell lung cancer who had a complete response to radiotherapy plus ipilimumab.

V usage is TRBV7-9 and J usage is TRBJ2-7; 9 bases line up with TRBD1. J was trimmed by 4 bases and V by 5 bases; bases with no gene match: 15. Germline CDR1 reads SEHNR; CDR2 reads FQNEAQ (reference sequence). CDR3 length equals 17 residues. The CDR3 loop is CASSNHPSDRGIYEQYV. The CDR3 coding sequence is TGTGCCAGCAGCAACCACCCTAGTGACAGGGGGATATACGAGCAGTACGTC.

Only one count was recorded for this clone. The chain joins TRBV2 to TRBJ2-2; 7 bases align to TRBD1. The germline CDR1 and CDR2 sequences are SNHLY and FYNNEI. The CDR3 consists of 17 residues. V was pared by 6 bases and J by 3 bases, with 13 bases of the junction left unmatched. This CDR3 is CASRAEIGTAHTGELFF. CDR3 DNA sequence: TGTGCCAGCAGAGCCGAGATTGGGACAGCTCACACCGGGGAGCTGTTTTTT.

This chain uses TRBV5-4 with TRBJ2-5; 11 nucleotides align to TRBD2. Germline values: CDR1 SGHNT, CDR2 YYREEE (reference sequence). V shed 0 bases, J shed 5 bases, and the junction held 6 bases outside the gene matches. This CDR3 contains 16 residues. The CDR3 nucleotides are TGTGCCAGCAGCTTGGTTAGCGGGAGGGCCCGGGAGACCCAGTACTTC. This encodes CASSLVSGRARETQYF.

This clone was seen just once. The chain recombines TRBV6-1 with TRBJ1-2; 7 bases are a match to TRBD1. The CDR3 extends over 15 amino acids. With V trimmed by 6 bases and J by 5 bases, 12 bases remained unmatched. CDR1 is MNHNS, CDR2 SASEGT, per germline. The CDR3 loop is CASRGDRQRIYGYTF. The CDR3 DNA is TGTGCCAGCAGGGGGGACAGACAAAGAATTTATGGCTACACCTTC.

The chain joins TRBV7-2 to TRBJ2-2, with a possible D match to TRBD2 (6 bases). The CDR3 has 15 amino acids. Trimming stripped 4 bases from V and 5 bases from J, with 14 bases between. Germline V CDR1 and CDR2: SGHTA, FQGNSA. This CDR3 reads CASSSGGKVTGELFF. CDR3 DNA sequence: TGTGCCAGCAGCTCCGGGGGAAAGGTAACCGGGGAGCTGTTTTTT.

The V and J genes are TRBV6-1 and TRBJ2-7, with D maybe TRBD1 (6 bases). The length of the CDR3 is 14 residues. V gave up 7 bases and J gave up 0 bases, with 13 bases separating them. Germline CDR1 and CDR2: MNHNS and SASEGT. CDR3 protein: CASKGVVSSYEQYV. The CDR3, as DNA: TGTGCCAGCAAGGGGGTCGTCAGCTCCTACGAGCAGTACGTC.

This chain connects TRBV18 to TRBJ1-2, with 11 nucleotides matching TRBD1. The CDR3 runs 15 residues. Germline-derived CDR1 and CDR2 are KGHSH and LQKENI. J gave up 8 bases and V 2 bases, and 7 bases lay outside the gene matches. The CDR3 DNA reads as TGTGCCAGCTCACCAAGGGGACAGGGGGAAATCGGCTACACCTTC. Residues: CASSPRGQGEIGYTF.

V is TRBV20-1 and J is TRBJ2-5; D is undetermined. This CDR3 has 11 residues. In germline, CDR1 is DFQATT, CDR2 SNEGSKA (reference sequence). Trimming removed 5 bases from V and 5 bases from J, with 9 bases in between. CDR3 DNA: TGCAGTGCTCCAGAGAGGGAGACCCAGTACTTC. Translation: CSAPERETQYF.

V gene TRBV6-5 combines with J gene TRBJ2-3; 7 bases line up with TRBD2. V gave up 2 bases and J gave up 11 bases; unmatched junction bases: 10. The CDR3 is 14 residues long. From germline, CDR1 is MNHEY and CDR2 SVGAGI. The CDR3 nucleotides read TGTGCCAGCAGTTACGGACTAGTCATGGGGGTGCAGTATTTT. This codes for CASSYGLVMGVQYF.

In nucleotides, the CDR3 is TGTGCCACTGGGACTAGTTTATTGTCGGGTACGCAGTATTTT. Translated, it gives CATGTSLLSGTQYF. This chain links TRBV28 with TRBJ2-3, with 8 bases matching TRBD2. The V segment lost 10 bases and the J segment 8 bases; nucleotides outside the gene matches: 14. CDR3 length: 14 amino acids. Germline CDR1 and CDR2: MDHEN and SYDVKM.

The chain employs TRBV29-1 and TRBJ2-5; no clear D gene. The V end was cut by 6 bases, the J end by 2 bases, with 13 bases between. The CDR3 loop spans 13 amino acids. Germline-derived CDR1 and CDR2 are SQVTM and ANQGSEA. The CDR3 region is CSVSQSPQETQYF. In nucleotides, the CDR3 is TGCAGCGTCTCACAGAGCCCTCAAGAGACCCAGTACTTC.

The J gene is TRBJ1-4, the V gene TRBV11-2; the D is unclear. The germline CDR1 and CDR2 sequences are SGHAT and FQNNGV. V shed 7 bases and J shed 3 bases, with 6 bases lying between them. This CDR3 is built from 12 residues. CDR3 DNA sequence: TGTGCCAGCACTCGGGCTAATGAAAAACTGTTTTTT. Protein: CASTRANEKLFF.

The CDR3 is CASSSQTARANVLTF. DNA of the CDR3: TGTGCCAGCAGTTCCCAGACAGCCAGGGCCAACGTCCTGACTTTC. This rearrangement joins TRBV6-5 to TRBJ2-6, with a tentative D call TRBD1 (5 bases). V lost 4 bases and J 5 bases, leaving 12 bases between the germline ends. CDR3 length: 15 amino acids. The germline CDR1 and CDR2 sequences are MNHEY and SVGAGI.

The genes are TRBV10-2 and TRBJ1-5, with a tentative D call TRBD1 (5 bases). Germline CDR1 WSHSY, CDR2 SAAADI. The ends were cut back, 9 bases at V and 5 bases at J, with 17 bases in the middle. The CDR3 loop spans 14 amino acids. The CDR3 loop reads CASLQDPGYQPQHF. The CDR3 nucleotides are TGCGCCAGTCTACAAGATCCAGGGTATCAGCCCCAGCATTTT.

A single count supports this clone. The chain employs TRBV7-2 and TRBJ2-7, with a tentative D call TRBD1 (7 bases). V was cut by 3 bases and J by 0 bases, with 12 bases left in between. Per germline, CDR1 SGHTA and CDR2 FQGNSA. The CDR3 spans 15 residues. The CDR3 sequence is CASSLEGQSSYEQYF. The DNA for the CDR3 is TGTGCCAGCAGCTTGGAGGGACAGAGCTCCTACGAGCAGTACTTC.

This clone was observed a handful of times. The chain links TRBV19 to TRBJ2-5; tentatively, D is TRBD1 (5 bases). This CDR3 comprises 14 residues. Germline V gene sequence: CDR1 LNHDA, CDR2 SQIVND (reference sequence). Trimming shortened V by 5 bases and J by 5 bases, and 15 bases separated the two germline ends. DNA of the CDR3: TGTGCCAGTAGTCCCAGGGTAGGCCGGGAGACCCAGTACTTC. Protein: CASSPRVGRETQYF.

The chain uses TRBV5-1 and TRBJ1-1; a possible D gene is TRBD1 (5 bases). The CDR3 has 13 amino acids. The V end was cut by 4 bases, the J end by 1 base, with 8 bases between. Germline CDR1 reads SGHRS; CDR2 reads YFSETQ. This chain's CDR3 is CASSLTGNTEAFF. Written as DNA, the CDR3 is TGCGCCAGCAGCCTAACAGGGAACACTGAAGCTTTCTTT. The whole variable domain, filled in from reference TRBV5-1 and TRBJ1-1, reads KAGVTQTPRYLIKTRGQQVTLSCSPISGHRSVSWYQQTPGQGLQFLFEYFSETQRNKGNFPGRFSGRQFSNSRSEMNVSTLELGDSALYLCASSLTGNTEAFFGQGTRLTVV.

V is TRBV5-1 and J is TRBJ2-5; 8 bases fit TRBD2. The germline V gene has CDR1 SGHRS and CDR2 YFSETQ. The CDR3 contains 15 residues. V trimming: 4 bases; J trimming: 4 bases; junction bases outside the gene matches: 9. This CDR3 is CASSEAGAKGETQYF. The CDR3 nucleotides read TGCGCCAGCAGCGAAGCGGGGGCTAAGGGAGAGACCCAGTACTTC.

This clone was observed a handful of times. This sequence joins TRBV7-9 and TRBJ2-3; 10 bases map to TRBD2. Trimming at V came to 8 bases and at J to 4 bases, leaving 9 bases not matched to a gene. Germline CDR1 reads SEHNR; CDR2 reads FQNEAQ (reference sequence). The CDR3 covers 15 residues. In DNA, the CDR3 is TGTGCCAGCCTCAGGCCGCTAGCGGGAGCAGATACGCAGTATTTT. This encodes CASLRPLAGADTQYF.

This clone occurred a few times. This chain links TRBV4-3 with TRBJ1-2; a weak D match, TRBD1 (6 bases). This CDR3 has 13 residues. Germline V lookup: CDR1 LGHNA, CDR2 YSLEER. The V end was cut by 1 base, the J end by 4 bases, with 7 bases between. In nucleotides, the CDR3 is TGCGCCAGCAGCCAAGGGACAGCCTATGGCTACACCTTC. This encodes CASSQGTAYGYTF.

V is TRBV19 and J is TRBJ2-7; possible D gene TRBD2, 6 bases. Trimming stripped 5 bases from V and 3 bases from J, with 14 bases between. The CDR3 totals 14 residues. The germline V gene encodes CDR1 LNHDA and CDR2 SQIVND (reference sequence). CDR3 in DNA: TGTGCCAGTAGTGGCCCTTCGGGAGTCTACGAGCAGTACTTC. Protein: CASSGPSGVYEQYF.

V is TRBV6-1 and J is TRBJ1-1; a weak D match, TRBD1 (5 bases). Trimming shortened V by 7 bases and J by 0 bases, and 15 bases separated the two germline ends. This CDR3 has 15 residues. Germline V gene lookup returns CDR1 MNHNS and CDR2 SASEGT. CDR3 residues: CASTKGRQLNTEAFF. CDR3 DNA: TGTGCCAGCACCAAGGGAAGACAGTTGAACACTGAAGCTTTCTTT.

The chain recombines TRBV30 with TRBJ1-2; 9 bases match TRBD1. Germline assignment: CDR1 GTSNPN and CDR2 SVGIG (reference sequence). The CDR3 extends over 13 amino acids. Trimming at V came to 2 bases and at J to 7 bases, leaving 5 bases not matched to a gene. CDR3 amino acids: CAWSTDRGIGYTF. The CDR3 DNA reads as TGTGCCTGGAGTACGGACAGGGGAATTGGCTACACCTTC.

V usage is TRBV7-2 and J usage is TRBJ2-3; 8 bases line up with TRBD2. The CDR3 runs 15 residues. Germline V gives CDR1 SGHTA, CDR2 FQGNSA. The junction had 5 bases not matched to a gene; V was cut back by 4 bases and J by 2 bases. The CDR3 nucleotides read TGTGCCAGCAGCTCACGCGGGGGGCTCACAGATACGCAGTATTTT. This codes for CASSSRGGLTDTQYF.

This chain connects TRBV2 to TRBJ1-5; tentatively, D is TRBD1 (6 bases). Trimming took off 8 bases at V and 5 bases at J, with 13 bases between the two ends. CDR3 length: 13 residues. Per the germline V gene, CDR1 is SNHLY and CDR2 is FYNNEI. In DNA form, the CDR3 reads TGTGCCAGCTCCCGTGAGGGGGATCAGCCCCAGCATTTT. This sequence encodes CASSREGDQPQHF.

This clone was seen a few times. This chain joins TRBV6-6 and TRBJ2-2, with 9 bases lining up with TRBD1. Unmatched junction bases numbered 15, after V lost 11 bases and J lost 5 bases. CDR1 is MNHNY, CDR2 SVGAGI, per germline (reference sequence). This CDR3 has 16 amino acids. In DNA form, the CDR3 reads TGTGCCGCCTTTCAGGGACAGGGATATGGAACCGGGGAGCTGTTTTTT. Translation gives CAAFQGQGYGTGELFF.

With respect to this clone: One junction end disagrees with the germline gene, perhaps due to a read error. Here the CDR3 reads CSVEAAVRKNTEAFF. The CDR3 region has the DNA TGCAGCGTCGAAGCGGCAGTCAGGAAGAACACTGAAGCTTTCTTT. The V call is TRBV29-1, the J call TRBJ1-1; no definite D call. Germline V CDR1 and CDR2: SQVTM, ANQGSEA. This CDR3 has 15 amino acids.

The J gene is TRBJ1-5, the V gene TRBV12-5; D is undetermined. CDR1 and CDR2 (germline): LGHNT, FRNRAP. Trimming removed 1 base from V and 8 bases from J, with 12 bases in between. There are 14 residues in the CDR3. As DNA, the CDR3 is TGTGCTAGTGGTTTGGCCTCGAGCTATAAGCCCCAGCATTTT. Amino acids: CASGLASSYKPQHF. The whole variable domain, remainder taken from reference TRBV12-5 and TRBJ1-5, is DARVTQTPRHKVTEMGQEVTMRCQPILGHNTVFWYRQTMMQGLELLAYFRNRAPLDDSGMPKDRFSAEMPDATLATLKIQPSEPRDSAVYFCASGLASSYKPQHFGDGTRLSIL.

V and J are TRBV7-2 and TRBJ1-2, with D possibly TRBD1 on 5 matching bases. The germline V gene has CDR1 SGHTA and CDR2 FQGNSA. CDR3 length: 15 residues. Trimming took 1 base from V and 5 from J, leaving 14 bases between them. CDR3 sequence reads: CASSLGAYGGYGYTF. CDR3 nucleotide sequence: TGTGCCAGCAGCTTAGGAGCCTACGGGGGATATGGCTACACCTTC.

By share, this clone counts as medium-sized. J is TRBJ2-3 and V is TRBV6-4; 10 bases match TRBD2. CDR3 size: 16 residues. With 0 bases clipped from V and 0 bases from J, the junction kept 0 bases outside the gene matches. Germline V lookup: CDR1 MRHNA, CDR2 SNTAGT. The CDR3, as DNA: TGTGCCAGCAGTGACTCGACTAGCGGGAGCACAGATACGCAGTATTTT. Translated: CASSDSTSGSTDTQYF.

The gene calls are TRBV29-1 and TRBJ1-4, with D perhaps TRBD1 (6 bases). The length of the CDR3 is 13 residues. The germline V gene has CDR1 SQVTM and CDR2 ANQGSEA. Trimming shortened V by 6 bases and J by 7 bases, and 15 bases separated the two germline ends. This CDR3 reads CSVSGTTAEKLFF. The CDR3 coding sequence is TGCAGCGTCTCAGGGACAACGGCTGAAAAACTGTTTTTT.

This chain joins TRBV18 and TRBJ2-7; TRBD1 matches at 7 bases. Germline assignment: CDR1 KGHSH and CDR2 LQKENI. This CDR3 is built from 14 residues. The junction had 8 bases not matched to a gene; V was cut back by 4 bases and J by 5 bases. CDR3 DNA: TGTGCCAGCTCACAAAGCCGGGGACAGCACGAGCAGTACGTC. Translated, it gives CASSQSRGQHEQYV.